This T cell receptor (beta chain) was obtained from a study of molecular identifiers for immune sequencing clone quantification. Study-level information: Replicate RNA from roughly 21,000 or 96,000 naive CD8 T cells formed five aliquots; four were sequenced. Findings of the study overall: Spiked TCR RNA from one Jurkat cell reportedly showed up when mixed among some 1 million naive cells. More than 97% of effector molecules, versus under 1% of naive-cell molecules, belonged to clones above 20 RNA copies.

About this clonotype itself: The target antigen is unknown. One base away lies a much larger clone, so this may be a sequencing read error.

Naive CD8 T cells, phenotype CD8+CD4-CCR7+CD45RA+, were sorted. One entry per CDR3 protein results from TCRdb running MiXCR on the PCR reads. Of 8,000 to 13,000 distinct CDR3 sequences detected, around a fifth appear once; the ten largest clones hold over 1.5%. The sequence came from a human donor in good health. Some libraries in this study had Jurkat cell RNA spiked in. The sequenced sample consisted of naive CD8+ T cells from blood, with Jurkat cell RNA spiked in. The sample's subset: FACS-sorted CD8+CD4-CCR7+CD45RA+ naive T cells.

CDR3 bases: TGTGCCAGCAGTAAGGACGGAGAACTGTTTTTT. This translates into CASSKDGELFF. The rearrangement links TRBV6-6 to TRBJ1-4, with no clear D. The germline V and J ends were trimmed by 5 bases and 12 bases, with 10 bases remaining between them. The CDR3 is 11 residues long. Germline-derived CDR1 and CDR2 are MNHNY and SVGAGI (reference sequence).